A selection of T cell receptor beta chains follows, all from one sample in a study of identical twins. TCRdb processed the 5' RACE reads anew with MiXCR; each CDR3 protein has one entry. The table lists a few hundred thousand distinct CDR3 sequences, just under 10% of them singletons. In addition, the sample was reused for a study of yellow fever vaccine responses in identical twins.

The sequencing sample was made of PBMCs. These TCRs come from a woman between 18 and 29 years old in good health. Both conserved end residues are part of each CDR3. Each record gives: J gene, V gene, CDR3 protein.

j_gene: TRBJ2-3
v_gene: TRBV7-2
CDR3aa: CASSPRASGVGTDTQYF

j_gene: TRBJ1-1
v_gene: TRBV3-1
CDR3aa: CASSQDPRRPEAFF

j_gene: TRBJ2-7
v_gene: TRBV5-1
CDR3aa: CASSPSWNVEQYF

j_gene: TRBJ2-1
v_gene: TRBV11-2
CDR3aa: CASSLGPLRTGVSYNEQFF

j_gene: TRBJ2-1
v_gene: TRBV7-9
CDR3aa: CASSLETIYNEQFF

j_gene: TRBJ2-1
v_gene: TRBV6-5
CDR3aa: CASRGVYNEQFF

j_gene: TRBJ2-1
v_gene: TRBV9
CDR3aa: CASSADRGAGEQFF

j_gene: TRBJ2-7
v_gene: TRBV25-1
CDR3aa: CASSEGWNYEQYF

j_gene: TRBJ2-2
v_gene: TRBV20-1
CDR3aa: CSARDQGRTDTGELFF

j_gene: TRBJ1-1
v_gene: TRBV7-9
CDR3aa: CASSFPRRGVNTEAFF

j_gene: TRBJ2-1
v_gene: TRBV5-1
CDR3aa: CASSLGPAGYNEQFF

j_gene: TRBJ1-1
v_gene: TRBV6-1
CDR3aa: CASSQTGGASTEAFF

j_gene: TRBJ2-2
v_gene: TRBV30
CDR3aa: CACQGGHGTGELFF

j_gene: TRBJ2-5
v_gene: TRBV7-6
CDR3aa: CASSLERWGETQYF

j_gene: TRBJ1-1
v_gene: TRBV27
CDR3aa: CASSPLRGTEAFF

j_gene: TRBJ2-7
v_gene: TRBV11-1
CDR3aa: CASSLALGRDEQYF

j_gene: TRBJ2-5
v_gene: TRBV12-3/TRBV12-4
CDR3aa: CASSFGRDQETQYF

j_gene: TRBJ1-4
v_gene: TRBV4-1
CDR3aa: CASKSDLATNEKLFF

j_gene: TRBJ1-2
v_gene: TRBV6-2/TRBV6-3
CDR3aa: CASSGQVLLNYGYTF

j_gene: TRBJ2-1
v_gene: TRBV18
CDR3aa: CASSPRSGGFDEQFF

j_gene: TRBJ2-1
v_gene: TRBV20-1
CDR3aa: CSARMTGPNEQFF

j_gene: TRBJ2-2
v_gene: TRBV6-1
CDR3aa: CASRNIRGATTGELFF

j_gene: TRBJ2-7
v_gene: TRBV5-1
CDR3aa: CASSLEGRLTYEQYF

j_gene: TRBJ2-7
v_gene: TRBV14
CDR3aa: CASSQDRERGEQYF

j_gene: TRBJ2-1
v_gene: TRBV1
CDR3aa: CTSRLADSSYNEQFF

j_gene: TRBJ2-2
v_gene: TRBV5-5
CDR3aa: CASSITYGRATGELFF

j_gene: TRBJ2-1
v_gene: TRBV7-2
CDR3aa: CASSLLGGQFF

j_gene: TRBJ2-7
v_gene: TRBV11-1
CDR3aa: CASSWSGHEQYF

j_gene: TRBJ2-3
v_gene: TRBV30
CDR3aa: CACRASGGSTDTQYF

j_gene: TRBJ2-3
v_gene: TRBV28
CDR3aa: CASSSGRAADTQYF

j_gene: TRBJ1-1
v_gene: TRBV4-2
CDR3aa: CASRADTEAFF

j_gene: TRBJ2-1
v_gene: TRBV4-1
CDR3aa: CASSQNREQGFSSYNEQFF